Listed below are T cell receptor beta chains from one sample, sequenced in a study of Graves' ophthalmopathy and Graves' hyperthyroidism. One entry per CDR3 protein results from TCRdb running MiXCR on the multiplex PCR reads. The sample holds approximately 410,000 distinct CDR3 sequences, roughly 15% seen once. The source material was peripheral blood. The receptors were sampled from a woman between 18 and 29 years old with stable Graves' hyperthyroidism. CDR3s include the opening cysteine and the closing phenylalanine or tryptophan. The D gene is left open where the match is weak. Not every row has a clone size; where given, it reads once, few, many or a size class.

clone_size,j_call,cdr3_length,v_call,d_call,cdr3_nt,cdr3_aa
many,TRBJ1-2,11,TRBV6-1,-,TGTGCCAGCAGGGACCAATATGGCTACACCTTC,CASRDQYGYTF
many,TRBJ2-2,14,TRBV13,-,TGTGCCAGCTCTAAACCGTTCGGATCCGGGGAGCTGTTTTTT,CASSKPFGSGELFF
many,TRBJ2-7,12,TRBV29-1,-,TGCAGCGTAGCCGGGCAGCTGAACGAGCAGTACTTC,CSVAGQLNEQYF
many,TRBJ1-1,13,TRBV6-1,-,TGTGCCAGCCACCAGGGGATGAACACTGAAGCTTTCTTT,CASHQGMNTEAFF
many,TRBJ1-2,16,TRBV11-1,TRBD1,TGTGCCAGCAGCTTAGATGGGACAGGAGCTAACTATGGCTACACCTTC,CASSLDGTGANYGYTF
-,TRBJ2-1,12,TRBV3-1,-,TGTGCCAGCATGACAGCGTACAATGAGCAGTTCTTC,CASMTAYNEQFF
-,TRBJ2-4,15,TRBV20-1,TRBD2,TGCAGTGCTAGAGGGGGACTAGCGGGGGGAAACATTCAGTACTTC,CSARGGLAGGNIQYF
many,TRBJ1-1,13,TRBV19,-,TGTGCCAGTAGTAAGAGGGTTACCCCTGAAGCTTTCTTT,CASSKRVTPEAFF
many,TRBJ1-1,15,TRBV19,TRBD1,TGTGCCAGTAGTATCGGCGTTAGACAGGGGGCTGAAGCTTTCTTT,CASSIGVRQGAEAFF
many,TRBJ2-7,12,TRBV25-1,-,TGTGCCAGCAGGGTCGGGGATTGGAAGCAGTACTTC,CASRVGDWKQYF
many,TRBJ1-2,11,TRBV12-3/TRBV12-4,-,TGTGCCAGCAGTCGTTACTATGGCTACACCTTC,CASSRYYGYTF
many,TRBJ1-2,14,TRBV9,-,TGTGCCAGCAGCGTAGGTGCGACGGGCTATGGCTACACCTTC,CASSVGATGYGYTF
many,TRBJ2-2,13,TRBV28,TRBD1,TGTGCCAGCAGTTTGACAGGGGACGGGGAGCTGTTTTTT,CASSLTGDGELFF
-,TRBJ1-2,15,TRBV11-2,-,TGTGCCAGCAGCTTAGAGGCCGAGTCTAACTATGGCTACACCTTC,CASSLEAESNYGYTF
many,TRBJ1-1,14,TRBV19,-,TGTGCCAGTAGTCCAGGAGGTCGGCACACTGAAGCTTTCTTT,CASSPGGRHTEAFF
many,TRBJ1-2,17,TRBV15,TRBD1,TGTGCCACCAGCAAATGGCCCCGGGACAGTGGGGACTATGGCTACACCTTC,CATSKWPRDSGDYGYTF
-,TRBJ2-7,13,TRBV12-3/TRBV12-4,-,TGTGCCAGCAGTGCCGACACCTCCTACGAGCAGTACTTC,CASSADTSYEQYF
-,TRBJ2-5,12,TRBV6-2/TRBV6-3,-,TGTGCCAGCAGTTCCGGGGGAGAGACGGAGTACTTC,CASSSGGETEYF
few,TRBJ2-4,14,TRBV4-2,TRBD1,TGTGCCAGCAGCCAACAGGGGGCGCGAAACATTCAGTACTTC,CASSQQGARNIQYF
many,TRBJ2-2,14,TRBV6-1,-,TGTGCCAGCAGTGCGACACGTATCACCGGGGAGCTGTTTTTT,CASSATRITGELFF
-,TRBJ2-5,12,TRBV7-9,TRBD1,TGTGCCATAACAGGGGGCCAAGAGACCCAGTACTTC,CAITGGQETQYF
few,TRBJ1-1,16,TRBV19,TRBD1,TGTGCCAGTAGTCGAGGGGGAGGGACAGATGACACTGAAGCTTTCTTT,CASSRGGGTDDTEAFF
many,TRBJ2-2,16,TRBV12-5,TRBD1,TGTGCTAGTGGTTTGTACGGGGGACAGGGCACCGGGGAGCTGTTTTTT,CASGLYGGQGTGELFF
-,TRBJ2-5,13,TRBV12-3/TRBV12-4,-,TGTGCCAGCAGTTTACCCCGGGGCGAGACCCAGTACTTC,CASSLPRGETQYF